The T cell receptor (beta chain) described here comes from a study of human T cells and chemical hapten exposure. Overall study: Diphenylcyclopropenone doses were given weekly to the scalps of patients across the roughly 22-week study.

Time point indicated: patch test 2, 6 weeks after DPC sensitization. Treatment: therapeutic diphenylcyclopropenone sensitization with weekly scalp DPC. People who gave samples had alopecia, were 18 to 70 years old, and were suitable for DPC. Library construction involved attaching unique molecular identifiers to individual cDNA molecules, which allowed quantitative, reproducible TCR counting. TCRdb re-derived calls from the RACE reads in MiXCR, one entry per CDR3 protein. The table shows under 450,000 distinct CDR3 sequences, with about 6.9% occurring only once. Whole-study findings and limits: Clustering by CDR3 similarity yielded significantly more large clusters from expanded TCRs than controls.

This clonotype was recorded many times. Its antigen is unidentified. V shed 5 bases, J shed 6 bases, and the junction held 7 bases outside the gene matches. The CDR3 is 16 amino acids. Germline assignment: CDR1 SGHTA and CDR2 FQGNSA. The clonotype comes from a woman younger than 30 with alopecia areata. Some clones in this sample may be carry-over from other donors' samples. V usage is TRBV7-2 and J usage is TRBJ2-7, with 16 bases that match TRBD2. The sample in question was whole blood, obtained in connection with sensitization to the hapten diphenylcyclopropenone (DPC). CDR3 in DNA: TGTGCCAGCAGCGAGGGACTAGCGGGGGGGCCTTTCGAGCAGTACTTC. Protein: CASSEGLAGGPFEQYF.